The T cell receptor (beta chain) under discussion was sequenced for a study of spatial heterogeneity in lung cancer. Whole-study findings and limits: The number of expanded tumor alpha and beta chains correlated with mutation number.

The CDR3 runs 15 residues. Trimming removed 3 bases at V and 1 base at J, with 11 bases between. Each CDR3 protein is one row after TCRdb ran MiXCR on the 5' RACE reads. The sample consists of under 15,000 distinct CDR3 sequences, roughly 4.7% of them appearing once. Specified time point: sample taken at primary tumor resection. In its sample, this clonotype was seen many times. Its target is unknown. This beta chain is an unintended read in a library built for alpha chains; its size means little. This sequence joins TRBV12-3 or TRBV12-4 and TRBJ2-3; D is perhaps TRBD2 (7 bases). The sample here was lung tumor tissue, taken at surgery. The clonotype was recovered from a female donor with early-stage non-small cell lung cancer. CDR3 sequence (DNA): TGTGCCAGCAGTTTTCGGGGGGCCGGCACAGATACGCAGTATTTT. Translated: CASSFRGAGTDTQYF.